Presented here are 21 T cell receptor beta chains from one specimen sequenced in a study of Ad26.COV2.S vaccination and SARS-CoV-2 variants. Sequencing used immunoSEQ multiplex PCR; TCRdb keeps in-frame clones, though not all of them. This sample carries 450,000 to 550,000 clones, 80% to 90% of them seen once, and the ten largest clones take approximately 1.7%. Regarding treatment: approximately 18 received Ad26.COV2.S at low or high dose, single or two shots; 5 received placebo; per-sample allocation not given. Following the first vaccine or placebo injection, samples were taken on day 63. Specimen: peripheral blood, collected in a trial of Ad26.COV2.S vaccine versus placebo. Receptors were obtained from a person aged 18 to 59 who received the Ad26.COV2.S COVID-19 vaccine or a placebo.

The chain couples TRBV13 to TRBJ1-1; D unclear. The CDR3 extends over 15 amino acids. V dropped 1 base and J dropped 5 bases, with 14 bases sitting between them. Germline V gene sequence: CDR1 PRHDT, CDR2 FYEKMQ (reference sequence). The CDR3: CASSLVGLVRTEAFF. The DNA of the CDR3 is TGTGCCAGCAGCTTAGTAGGTCTAGTACGTACTGAAGCTTTCTTT.

The chain recombines TRBV4-3 with TRBJ2-7; D is unresolved. CDR1 and CDR2 (germline): LGHNA, YSLEER. V was clipped by 0 bases and J by 3 bases, with 12 bases between them. The CDR3 spans 15 residues. CDR3 nucleotide sequence: TGCGCCAGCAGCCAAGATAACACTTTTAGCTACGAGCAGTACTTC. This translates into CASSQDNTFSYEQYF.

J is TRBJ2-1 and V is TRBV11-2; 11 bases line up with TRBD2. This CDR3 is 16 amino acids long. Germline-derived CDR1 and CDR2 are SGHAT and FQNNGV. With 1 base clipped from V and 6 bases from J, the junction kept 5 bases outside the gene matches. The CDR3 here is CASSLAGTSGANEQFF. CDR3 nucleotide sequence: TGTGCCAGCAGCTTAGCTGGGACTAGCGGAGCCAATGAGCAGTTCTTC.

CDR3: CASRNEMGPRRYGYTF. CDR3 in DNA: TGTGCCAGTAGAAACGAGATGGGTCCCCGTCGGTATGGCTACACCTTC. The V gene is TRBV19, the J gene TRBJ1-2; no firm D call. Deletions cut 6 bases from V and 5 bases from J, with 22 bases between. Per the germline V gene, CDR1 is LNHDA and CDR2 is SQIVND (reference sequence). This CDR3 comprises 16 residues.

The chain links TRBV15 to TRBJ1-1; D may be TRBD1 (6 bases). The V and J ends lost 0 bases and 1 base respectively, with 9 bases between them. The length of the CDR3 is 15 residues. Germline assignment: CDR1 LNHNV and CDR2 YYDKDF (reference sequence). CDR3 DNA: TGTGCCACCAGCAGAGAGGGGGCGGGGAACACTGAAGCTTTCTTT. As protein: CATSREGAGNTEAFF.

The V gene is TRBV5-6, the J gene TRBJ2-2; D remains ambiguous. Between the trimmed V and J ends, which lost 0 bases and 1 base, there was a span of 10 bases. Germline CDR1 SGHDT, CDR2 YYEEEE. The CDR3 extends over 16 amino acids. The chain's CDR3 is CASSLDGFQNTGELFF. CDR3 coding DNA: TGTGCCAGCAGCTTGGACGGCTTCCAGAACACCGGGGAGCTGTTTTTT.

The chain uses TRBV6-5 and TRBJ2-7; D remains unclear. V gave up 6 bases and J gave up 2 bases, with 20 bases separating them. The CDR3 is 16 amino acids. CDR1 is MNHEY and CDR2 is SVGAGI in the germline V gene. CDR3 sequence reads: CASSYGSTGTTYEQYF. CDR3 nucleotide sequence: TGTGCCAGCAGCTACGGATCGACCGGTACTACCTACGAGCAGTACTTC.

The chain has TRBV9 and TRBJ1-1; TRBD1 might be the D (6 bases). CDR1 and CDR2 from the germline V gene are SGDLS and YYNGEE. With 4 bases removed from V and 4 bases from J, the gap between germline ends came to 14 bases. The CDR3 runs to 14 residues. The CDR3 DNA reads TGTGCCAGCAGCCCCACAGGGTTAGGCACTGAAGCTTTCTTT. The encoded protein is CASSPTGLGTEAFF.

This clone was counted a few times. V and J are TRBV7-9 and TRBJ1-6; TRBD1 agrees at 9 bases. Trimming removed 1 base from V and 14 bases from J; junction bases left unmatched: 12. Germline loops: CDR1 SEHNR, CDR2 FQNEAQ (reference sequence). This CDR3 is built from 16 residues. In DNA, the CDR3 is TGTGCCAGCAGCTTAGTCCGGGGACAGGGAATCTTCACCCTCCACTTT. Translation gives CASSLVRGQGIFTLHF.

The rearrangement uses TRBV6-2 or TRBV6-3 and TRBJ2-1; D is unclear. The CDR3 is 16 residues long. The V gene lost 4 bases and the J gene lost 0 bases, with 13 bases spanning the gap. Germline V gene data show CDR1 as MNHEY and CDR2 as SVGEGT. CDR3 in DNA: TGTGCCAGCAGTTTCTCGACCTTAAGCTCCTACAATGAGCAGTTCTTC. Translating it yields CASSFSTLSSYNEQFF.

The chain carries TRBV12-3 or TRBV12-4 and TRBJ2-3, with D unresolved. V lost 6 bases and J 4 bases, leaving 8 bases between the germline ends. This CDR3 has 12 amino acids. Here the CDR3 reads CASRPQADTQYF. In nucleotides, the CDR3 is TGTGCCAGCAGACCCCAAGCAGATACGCAGTATTTT.

This sequence joins TRBV18 and TRBJ1-1; D not certain. CDR1 and CDR2 from the germline V gene are KGHSH and LQKENI. The V gene lost 4 bases and the J gene lost 1 base, with 10 bases spanning the gap. The CDR3 length is 14 residues. CDR3 in DNA: TGTGCCAGCTCACGACTACCGGGGAACACTGAAGCTTTCTTT. Amino acids: CASSRLPGNTEAFF. Full variable domain (rest looked up from reference TRBV18 and TRBJ1-1): NAGVMQNPRHLVRRRGQEARLRCSPMKGHSHVYWYRQLPEEGLKFMVYLQKENIIDESGMPKERFSAEFPKEGPSILRIQQVVRGDSAAYFCASSRLPGNTEAFFGQGTRLTVV.

The V and J genes are TRBV3-1 (or the pseudogene TRBV3-2) and TRBJ1-5; D may be TRBD1 (6 bases). Trimming left V 4 bases short and J 2 bases short, with 12 bases between. There are 15 residues in the CDR3. Germline V gives CDR1 LGHDT, CDR2 YNNKEL (reference sequence). CDR3 in amino acids: CASSPGAWGNQPQHF. DNA for the CDR3: TGTGCCAGCAGCCCGGGGGCTTGGGGCAATCAGCCCCAGCATTTT.

The V call is TRBV19, the J call TRBJ2-3; D is possibly TRBD1 or TRBD2 (5 bases each). The germline CDR1 and CDR2 sequences are LNHDA and SQIVND (reference sequence). V was trimmed by 8 bases and J by 4 bases, leaving 16 bases between them. The CDR3 is made up of 14 amino acids. The CDR3 nucleotides read TGTGCCAGTGATGGGGGAGCTCACCCAGATACGCAGTATTTT. Amino acids: CASDGGAHPDTQYF.

V is TRBV4-1 and J is TRBJ2-1, with D perhaps matching TRBD1 (5 bases). V shed 1 base and J shed 0 bases, with 10 bases lying between them. This CDR3 has 16 amino acids. Germline loops: CDR1 MGHRA, CDR2 YSYEKL. The CDR3 is CASSQGRASSYNEQFF. The CDR3, as DNA: TGCGCCAGCAGCCAAGGCAGGGCTAGCTCCTACAATGAGCAGTTCTTC.

The gene calls are TRBV12-3 or TRBV12-4 and TRBJ2-7; D is perhaps TRBD2 (5 bases). This CDR3 spans 12 amino acids. V lost 3 bases to trimming and J lost 2 bases, with 5 bases between them. The CDR3 nucleotides read TGTGCCAGCAGTTTCGGGACCTACGAGCAGTACTTC. It translates to CASSFGTYEQYF.

This chain connects TRBV2 to TRBJ2-1, with D possibly being TRBD2 (5 bases). The CDR3 has 12 residues. Germline-derived CDR1 and CDR2 are SNHLY and FYNNEI. V lost 8 bases, J lost 9 bases, and 14 bases lay in between. The DNA of the CDR3 is TGTGCCAGCGCGGGTTTCCGGGGTGAGCAGTTCTTC. Its protein product is CASAGFRGEQFF.

This chain connects TRBV2 to TRBJ2-1; 7 bases agree with TRBD2. Losses at the gene ends were 8 bases for V and 8 bases for J; bases not matched to a gene: 3. There are 11 residues in the CDR3. The germline gives CDR1 SNHLY, CDR2 FYNNEI. The CDR3 DNA sequence: TGTGCCAGCGTTGCGGGAGATGAGCAGTTCTTC. Its translation is CASVAGDEQFF.

This chain connects TRBV18 to TRBJ2-7; 7 bases align to TRBD1. The CDR3 runs 15 residues. CDR1 and CDR2 (germline): KGHSH, LQKENI. V dropped 5 bases and J dropped 2; count of bases not matched to a gene: 9. The chain's CDR3 is CASSNPDRATYEQYF. The DNA for the CDR3 is TGTGCCAGCTCAAATCCTGACAGGGCAACCTACGAGCAGTACTTC.

The chain has TRBV6-2 or TRBV6-3 and TRBJ1-1; D uncertain. The CDR3 runs 14 residues. Germline-derived CDR1 and CDR2 are MNHEY and SVGEGT. V was clipped by 0 bases and J by 6 bases, with 11 bases between them. The CDR3, as DNA: TGTGCCAGCAGTTACTCGAGCAGAGTACCTGAAGCTTTCTTT. It codes for CASSYSSRVPEAFF.

The chain links TRBV7-9 to TRBJ1-5, with D possibly TRBD1 on 5 matching bases. The germline gives CDR1 SEHNR, CDR2 FQNEAQ (reference sequence). Between the trimmed V and J ends, which lost 5 bases and 6 bases, there was a span of 11 bases. The CDR3 is made up of 13 amino acids. Written as DNA, the CDR3 is TGTGCCAGCAGCCCTGGGACGACTCAGCCCCAGCATTTT. Encoded protein: CASSPGTTQPQHF.